A selection of T cell receptor beta chains follows, all from one sample in a study of T cells after yellow fever vaccination. TCRdb ran MiXCR on the 5' RACE reads and lists one entry per CDR3 protein. This sample has roughly 300,000 distinct CDR3 sequences; 6.8% occur once, and the top ten carry roughly 19%. Sequencing used PBMCs, obtained more than 35 days after the first yellow fever vaccination. These receptors originate from a man younger than 35 who received the YFV17D yellow fever vaccine. The CDR3 runs from the conserved cysteine through the conserved F or W. A D gene is named only where the DNA matches it firmly. Only part of the rows carry a size: once, few, many, or a class if the clone is expanded.

TRBV7-2	TRBJ2-1	-	TRBD2	TGTGCCAGCAGTTTTAGCGGGGGCACAGGTACGAATGAGCAGTTCTTC	CASSFSGGTGTNEQFF
TRBV4-2	TRBJ1-1	-	-	TGTGCCAGCAGCCAAGAACCCGGCGTTGAGGGTTTCTTT	CASSQEPGVEGFF
TRBV25-1	TRBJ2-6	-	TRBD1	TGTGCCAGCAGTGAATACCAACAAAGGGGATGGACAGGGGAGGAGGCTGGGGCCAACGTCCTGACTTTC	CASSEYQQRGWTGEEAGANVLTF
TRBV6-1	TRBJ2-2	-	TRBD2	TGTGCCAGCAGCCTATCGCGGGGGGGCACCGGGGAGCTGTTTTTT	CASSLSRGGTGELFF
TRBV7-8	TRBJ1-4	-	-	TGTGCCAGCAGCAGAACCAGGAGGCAGGTTGAAAAACTGTTTTTT	CASSRTRRQVEKLFF
TRBV12-3/TRBV12-4	TRBJ2-7	few	-	TGTGCCAGCAGTTTAGGGACAATCAGCTACGAGCAGTACTTC	CASSLGTISYEQYF
TRBV12-3/TRBV12-4	TRBJ2-7	many	TRBD1	TGTGCCAGCAGTTACAGGGGATACGAGCAGTACTTC	CASSYRGYEQYF
TRBV7-2	TRBJ2-3	many	-	TGTGCCAGCAGCCCGGTAGGAAGCACAGATACGCAGTATTTT	CASSPVGSTDTQYF
TRBV18	TRBJ1-4	-	-	TGTGCCAGCTCACCCGGAGGGCGTAGTAATGAAAAACTGTTTTTT	CASSPGGRSNEKLFF
TRBV24-1	TRBJ2-3	few	-	TGTGCCACCAGTGATTCCGGGGAGCTCAGCACAGATACGCAGTATTTT	CATSDSGELSTDTQYF
TRBV20-1	TRBJ1-5	-	-	TGCAGTGCTAGACAGGGTTTCATTCAGCCCCAGCATTTT	CSARQGFIQPQHF
TRBV6-2/TRBV6-3	TRBJ2-3	-	-	TGTGCCAGTAAGCGGCCACCACTCCTTGATACGCAGTATTTT	CASKRPPLLDTQYF
TRBV5-4	TRBJ2-7	many	TRBD2	TGTGCCAGCAGCATCGACGGGAGGGAGCAGTACTTC	CASSIDGREQYF
TRBV7-8	TRBJ1-2	-	-	TGTGCCAGCAGCCCGTCGAAGGAGGTTGGCTACACCTTC	CASSPSKEVGYTF
TRBV4-3	TRBJ2-7	-	-	TGCGCCAGCAGCCAATGGGGCCAGGTAGCCTACGAGCAGTACTTC	CASSQWGQVAYEQYF
TRBV20-1	TRBJ2-2	many	-	TGCAGTGCTCCGGACAGATCCGCGAACACCGGGGAGCTGTTTTTT	CSAPDRSANTGELFF
TRBV18	TRBJ2-6	-	TRBD1	TGTGCCAGCTCCTTTACCGGGACAGTGTTCCCTGGGGCCAACGTCCTGACTTTC	CASSFTGTVFPGANVLTF
TRBV5-8	TRBJ1-5	few	-	TGTGCCAGCAGCTTGGAGGAGTCGGGCAATCAGCCCCAGCATTTT	CASSLEESGNQPQHF
TRBV7-6	TRBJ1-2	few	-	TGTGCCAGCAGCCAGAGCAGGAAGGGGGTGAATGGCTACACCTTC	CASSQSRKGVNGYTF
TRBV3-1	TRBJ1-2	-	-	TGTGCCAGCAGCCTTGGACGGGCATGGTATGGCTACACCTTC	CASSLGRAWYGYTF
TRBV30	TRBJ2-5	-	-	TGTGCCTGGAGTGTACGAGAGGGAGAGACCCAGTACTTC	CAWSVREGETQYF
TRBV7-6	TRBJ2-3	-	-	TGTGCCAGCAGCTTAGATCCCCCGTCTCTGCTGCGAGTAGATACGCAGTATTTT	CASSLDPPSLLRVDTQYF
TRBV5-4	TRBJ1-1	few	-	TGTGCCAGCAGCTTTGGAGGGGTCCTCATGAACACTGAAGCTTTCTTT	CASSFGGVLMNTEAFF
TRBV19	TRBJ2-5	few	-	TGTGCCAGTAGTACGGGGTCTTTGATAGAGACCCAGTACTTC	CASSTGSLIETQYF
TRBV12-3/TRBV12-4	TRBJ2-5	many	TRBD1	TGTGCCAGCAGACGAGACAGGGCCTCCGAGACCCAGTACTTC	CASRRDRASETQYF
TRBV7-9	TRBJ1-2	few	TRBD1	TGTGCCAGCAGCCCCCCAGGGGGGGACTATGGCTACACCTTC	CASSPPGGDYGYTF
TRBV7-2	TRBJ1-6	-	-	TGTGCCAGCATCTGGGAGGGGGGATATAATTCACCCCTCCACTTT	CASIWEGGYNSPLHF
TRBV4-1	TRBJ1-2	-	TRBD1	TGCGCCAGCAGCCAACATAAGGCCGGGACAGCTAACTATGGCTACACCTTC	CASSQHKAGTANYGYTF
TRBV5-1	TRBJ2-5	many	TRBD1	TGCGCCAGCAGCATCGGGACAGGGGGCTTAGTGGAGACCCAGTACTTC	CASSIGTGGLVETQYF